This T cell receptor (beta chain) is from a study of T cell responses to AZD1222 COVID-19 vaccine. General study results and limits: A reported finding is that nearly half of spike-specific TCRs target unmutated variant regions. CD4 TCRs associated with vaccination spanned spike, dominating at 160-218 and 743-854. Spike-specific TCR breadth and depth went up after people got two AZD1222 doses. Possibly, clonal diversity was underestimated; donors were largely white British and included more females.

A remark on this clone: Its cognate antigen is unknown.

Generated by immunoSEQ multiplex PCR, the TCRdb table keeps only in-frame clones and is missing some. The table has 200,000 to 250,000 clones, 90% to 95% seen once. Trimming pared 0 bases from V and 6 bases from J, leaving 21 bases between. This CDR3 region has 17 residues. Germline assignment: CDR1 KGHSH and CDR2 LQKENI. The TCR comes from an adult in good health. This chain uses TRBV18 with TRBJ2-7, with D possibly TRBD1 on 6 matching bases. The sequencing used peripheral blood, collected on day 0 of MenACWY control vaccination. The CDR3 sequence is CASSPPGLQGTRSEQYF. The CDR3 DNA reads TGTGCCAGCTCACCACCGGGTCTACAGGGAACCCGTTCCGAGCAGTACTTC.